The clone carrying this T cell receptor beta chain was seen only a few times. Its antigen is unidentified. Primers used in a second PCR of roughly 6 to 11 cycles were a sample-barcoded 5' primer and a J-beta primer mix. TCRdb called the 5' RACE reads again in MiXCR, with one record for every CDR3 protein. The data contain about 1.4 million distinct CDR3 sequences, approximately 60% of them seen just once; the ten biggest clones take up over 5%. Extracted total RNA amounted to at least 5.5 micrograms for each sample. The germline gives CDR1 DFQATT, CDR2 SNEGSKA (reference sequence). The CDR3 length is 13 residues. V was cut by 4 bases and J by 2 bases, with 10 bases left in between. These data are taken from a study of blood T cells in healthy people across ages. Study conclusions and caveats: Age advanced and TCR beta diversity per million T cells fell, roughly linearly. In these data, TCR beta diversity tracked strongly with naive T cell percentage.

The sample comprised blood. This receptor was obtained from a man aged 18 to 35 in good health. The J gene is TRBJ2-3, the V gene TRBV20-1; D is unresolved. The CDR3 coding sequence is TGCAGTGCTACAATCCGAATCACAGATACGCAGTATTTT. Protein sequence: CSATIRITDTQYF.